This is a list of T cell receptor beta chains from one sample in a study of shared clonotypes between healthy human individuals. Sequencing was performed with immunoSEQ multiplex PCR; in TCRdb, only in-frame clones are kept and a portion is missing. The sample yields about 230,000 clones, approximately 65% seen once. Specimen: memory CD4+ T cells sorted from blood. The receptors here all came from a man aged 25 to 40 in good health. The CDR3 runs from the conserved cysteine through the conserved F or W. A D gene is named only where the DNA matches it firmly. The listing skips clone size in some rows; elsewhere it reads once, few, many or a size class.

D gene | J gene | CDR3 length | clone size | V gene | CDR3 protein | CDR3 DNA
. | TRBJ1-4 | 17 | . | TRBV9 | CASSVSTVGRGNEKLFF | TGTGCCAGCAGCGTATCTACTGTGGGCAGGGGAAATGAAAAACTGTTTTTT
. | TRBJ2-6 | 15 | few | TRBV28 | CASSAAYSGANVLTF | TGTGCCAGCAGTGCGGCCTACTCTGGGGCCAACGTCCTGACTTTC
TRBD2 | TRBJ2-1 | 15 | . | TRBV28 | CASSYTGTRPNEQFF | TGTGCCAGCAGTTATACTGGGACTAGACCCAATGAGCAGTTCTTC
. | TRBJ1-2 | 16 | . | TRBV9 | CASSVEVHGREDGYTF | TGTGCCAGCAGCGTAGAAGTCCATGGCAGGGAAGATGGCTACACCTTC
. | TRBJ2-3 | 14 | . | TRBV19 | CASSIVRGTDTQYF | TGTGCCAGTAGTATAGTAAGGGGAACAGATACGCAGTATTTT
TRBD1 | TRBJ2-7 | 14 | . | TRBV19 | CASSMTGEIYEQYF | TGTGCCAGTAGTATGACAGGGGAGATCTACGAGCAGTACTTC
. | TRBJ1-4 | 16 | few | TRBV15 | CATSRVRPGVEEKLFF | TGTGCCACCAGCAGAGTAAGGCCTGGCGTAGAAGAAAAACTGTTTTTT
. | TRBJ2-3 | 13 | once | TRBV5-6 | CASSARGTDTQYF | TGTGCCAGCAGCGCCAGGGGCACAGATACGCAGTATTTT
. | TRBJ2-1 | 14 | . | TRBV6-6 | CASSTGPPLNEQFF | TGTGCCAGCAGTACCGGACCACCACTCAATGAGCAGTTCTTC
. | TRBJ1-5 | 14 | few | TRBV10-3 | CAISESGRDQPQHF | TGTGCCATCAGTGAGTCGGGAAGGGATCAGCCCCAGCATTTT
TRBD2 | TRBJ2-7 | 16 | . | TRBV28 | CASSLASGRSSGEQYF | TGTGCCAGCAGTTTGGCTAGCGGGAGGTCCTCGGGCGAGCAGTACTTC
. | TRBJ2-3 | 14 | . | TRBV19 | CASSPSISTDTQYF | TGTGCCAGTAGTCCCTCGATCAGCACAGATACGCAGTATTTT
. | TRBJ1-1 | 14 | . | TRBV5-1 | CASSDGDGHTEAFF | TGCGCCAGCAGTGACGGGGACGGACACACTGAAGCTTTCTTT
. | TRBJ1-1 | 13 | . | TRBV7-9 | CASSLGDTTEAFF | TGTGCCAGCAGCTTAGGCGATACAACTGAAGCTTTCTTT
. | TRBJ1-2 | 15 | . | TRBV4-1 | CASSQDGSANYGYTF | TGCGCCAGCAGCCAAGATGGCTCAGCTAACTATGGCTACACCTTC
. | TRBJ1-2 | 13 | . | TRBV7-1 | CASSPGVNYGYTF | TGTGCCAGCAGCCCAGGGGTTAACTATGGCTACACCTTC
. | TRBJ2-1 | 14 | . | TRBV7-9 | CASSLVTGPNEQFF | TGTGCCAGCAGCTTAGTAACAGGTCCCAATGAGCAGTTCTTC
. | TRBJ1-5 | 16 | . | TRBV4-1 | CASSQDLPGLGQPQHF | TGCGCCAGCAGCCAAGATCTTCCGGGATTAGGACAGCCCCAGCATTTT
. | TRBJ1-2 | 15 | few | TRBV6-1 | CASSEGTGRGYGYTF | TGTGCCAGCAGTGAAGGAACAGGGAGGGGCTATGGCTACACCTTC
TRBD2 | TRBJ2-7 | 14 | . | TRBV5-4 | CASSLALAGAEQYF | TGTGCCAGCAGCTTGGCGCTAGCGGGAGCCGAGCAGTACTTC
. | TRBJ1-5 | 17 | . | TRBV2 | CASSEALQRDGNQPQHF | TGTGCCAGCAGTGAAGCGCTTCAGCGGGACGGGAATCAGCCCCAGCATTTT
. | TRBJ2-2 | 13 | . | TRBV6-6 | CASSYTGTGELFF | TGTGCCAGCAGTTACACTGGTACCGGGGAGCTGTTTTTT
TRBD1 | TRBJ2-7 | 12 | . | TRBV7-3 | CASSSTGGEQYF | TGTGCCAGCAGCTCGACAGGGGGCGAGCAGTACTTC
TRBD1 | TRBJ2-3 | 15 | . | TRBV6-5 | CASRVRGLSTDTQYF | TGTGCCAGCAGAGTCAGGGGGCTCAGCACAGATACGCAGTATTTT
. | TRBJ1-2 | 13 | . | TRBV6-1 | CAGNRGRDLGYTF | TGTGCCGGGAATAGAGGGCGGGATCTGGGCTACACCTTC
. | TRBJ2-3 | 14 | few | TRBV29-1 | CSVEDTGRSDTQYF | TGCAGCGTCGAGGACACCGGACGGTCAGATACGCAGTATTTT
TRBD1 | TRBJ2-5 | 15 | . | TRBV5-4 | CASSLWTGSGETQYF | TGTGCCAGCAGCTTGTGGACAGGGAGTGGGGAGACCCAGTACTTC
TRBD1 | TRBJ2-1 | 15 | few | TRBV19 | CASSRDRELGREQFF | TGTGCCAGTAGCCGCGACAGGGAACTGGGTAGGGAGCAGTTCTTC
. | TRBJ2-5 | 12 | few | TRBV7-3 | CASSPTGETQYF | TGTGCCAGCAGCCCAACAGGGGAGACCCAGTACTTC
TRBD2 | TRBJ2-3 | 15 | once | TRBV6-4 | CASSDSGRATDTQYF | TGTGCCAGCAGTGACTCCGGGAGGGCCACAGATACGCAGTATTTT
. | TRBJ2-5 | 13 | . | TRBV15 | CATSSRSQETQYF | TGTGCCACCAGCTCCCGGTCCCAAGAGACCCAGTACTTC
. | TRBJ1-5 | 16 | many | TRBV2 | CASSGKRGYSNQPQHF | TGTGCCAGCAGTGGAAAGAGGGGATATAGCAATCAGCCCCAGCATTTT
. | TRBJ2-2 | 11 | few | TRBV28 | CASYSRRELFF | TGTGCCAGCTATTCCCGCCGGGAGCTGTTTTTT